Following are 20 T cell receptor beta chains from one sample sequenced in a study of somatic mutations in cytotoxic T cells in rheumatoid arthritis. Profiled with immunoSEQ multiplex PCR; TCRdb holds only in-frame clones, not every one. The sample has fewer than 20,000 clones, 65% to 70% seen once. Sequencing was performed on CD8+ T cells sorted from blood. The receptors were sampled from an adult with rheumatoid arthritis.

The CDR3 DNA sequence: TGTGCCAGTAGTATTAACAATCAGCCCCAGCATTTT. Translated, it gives CASSINNQPQHF. This chain uses TRBV19 with TRBJ1-5; no definite D call. The V gene lost 3 bases and the J gene lost 3 bases, with 3 bases spanning the gap. This CDR3 contains 12 residues. CDR1 and CDR2 from the germline V gene are LNHDA and SQIVND (reference sequence). Using reference TRBV19 and TRBJ1-5 for the parts outside the CDR3, the full variable domain is DGGITQSPKYLFRKEGQNVTLSCEQNLNHDAMYWYRQDPGQGLRLIYYSQIVNDFQKGDIAEGYSVSREKKESFPLTVTSAQKNPTAFYLCASSINNQPQHFGDGTRLSIL.

This clone was counted once. The CDR3 sequence: CASSLARGHEQYF. CDR3 in DNA: TGTGCCAGCAGCTTAGCGCGGGGGCACGAGCAGTACTTC. The chain employs TRBV7-9 and TRBJ2-7, with D perhaps TRBD2 (7 bases). Germline V CDR1 and CDR2: SEHNR, FQNEAQ (reference sequence). The CDR3 is 13 amino acids. Trimming removed 0 bases from V and 5 bases from J, with 8 bases in between.

This clone appeared a few times. The gene calls are TRBV4-3 and TRBJ2-1, with 11 bases aligning to TRBD2. CDR1 LGHNA and CDR2 YSLEER come from the germline V gene. With 5 bases clipped from V and 1 base from J, the junction kept 10 bases outside the gene matches. This CDR3 is 18 amino acids long. CDR3 protein: CASSNGLAGGPSYNEQFF. DNA of the CDR3: TGCGCCAGCAGCAACGGGCTAGCGGGGGGCCCTTCCTACAATGAGCAGTTCTTC.

The chain uses TRBV5-8 and TRBJ2-2; tentative D call: TRBD1 (6 bases). Trimming took 4 bases from V and 5 from J, leaving 15 bases between them. Looked up from germline, CDR1 is SGHTS and CDR2 is YDEGEE. The CDR3 has 15 amino acids. The CDR3 bases are TGTGCCAGCAGCCCGAGCAGGGGTTGGACCGGGGAGCTGTTTTTT. It codes for CASSPSRGWTGELFF.

CDR3 nucleotides: TGTGCCAGCAGTTTAAGGGCTAGCGGGTACACCTACGAGCAGTACTTC. Amino acid sequence: CASSLRASGYTYEQYF. The chain couples TRBV6-5 to TRBJ2-7, with 8 bases aligning to TRBD2. Trimming took 4 bases from V and 2 from J; bases not matched to a gene: 10. The CDR3 totals 16 residues. Germline V gene data show CDR1 as MNHEY and CDR2 as SVGAGI.

The chain combines TRBV28 with TRBJ2-3; D remains unclear. This CDR3 is 15 amino acids long. The germline V gene encodes CDR1 MDHEN and CDR2 SYDVKM. The V gene lost 1 base and the J gene lost 0 bases, with 8 bases spanning the gap. The DNA of the CDR3 is TGTGCCAGCAGTTTATCAGCAGCGAGCACAGATACGCAGTATTTT. This encodes CASSLSAASTDTQYF.

This chain joins TRBV5-1 and TRBJ2-7; D remains unclear. The germline V and J ends were trimmed by 4 bases and 6 bases, with 14 bases remaining between them. Germline lookup yields CDR1 SGHRS and CDR2 YFSETQ. The CDR3 consists of 13 residues. The CDR3: CASSPLSPREQYF. CDR3 DNA: TGCGCCAGCAGCCCCCTGAGTCCACGCGAGCAGTACTTC.

This chain joins TRBV20-1 and TRBJ2-7; the D gene is possibly TRBD1 (6 bases). This CDR3 has 11 residues. V lost 2 bases to trimming and J lost 6 bases, with 8 bases between them. Per germline, CDR1 DFQATT and CDR2 SNEGSKA (reference sequence). CDR3 amino acids: CSARWGREQYF. The CDR3 DNA sequence: TGCAGTGCTAGATGGGGGCGCGAGCAGTACTTC.

The rearrangement uses TRBV29-1 and TRBJ1-2; TRBD1 is a possible D gene (5 bases). CDR1 and CDR2 from the germline V gene are SQVTM and ANQGSEA. The CDR3 covers 11 residues. Deletions cut 4 bases from V and 4 bases from J, with 7 bases between. The DNA for the CDR3 is TGCAGCGTTGGGGACTCCTATGGCTACACCTTC. Translating it yields CSVGDSYGYTF.

The rearrangement joins TRBV5-6 to TRBJ2-2, with 10 positions matching TRBD2. Losses at the gene ends were 3 bases for V and 7 bases for J; bases not matched to a gene: 6. This CDR3 is 15 amino acids long. Germline V gene sequence: CDR1 SGHDT, CDR2 YYEEEE. CDR3 nucleotide sequence: TGTGCCAGCAGCTCCGGGACTAGCGAGATCGGGGAGCTGTTTTTT. Translated, it gives CASSSGTSEIGELFF.

The chain combines TRBV15 with TRBJ2-1; D is perhaps TRBD2 (5 bases). The V end was cut by 1 base, the J end by 7 bases, with 8 bases between. The CDR3 has 13 residues. Germline CDR1 reads LNHNV; CDR2 reads YYDKDF (reference sequence). The CDR3 coding sequence is TGTGCCACCAGCAGAGTCCGGACTAATGAGCAGTTCTTC. It encodes CATSRVRTNEQFF.

The CDR3 DNA sequence: TGTGCCAGCAGCCCGACTAGCGGGGGCCCCTCCTACGAGCAGTACTTC. It encodes CASSPTSGGPSYEQYF. The rearrangement joins TRBV7-6 to TRBJ2-7; 12 bases are a match to TRBD2. J was trimmed by 0 bases and V by 5 bases; bases with no gene match: 5. CDR1 and CDR2 from the germline V gene are SGHVS and FNYEAQ. The CDR3 contains 16 residues.

The genes are TRBV10-2 and TRBJ2-7, with 11 bases fitting TRBD2. Germline CDR1 WSHSY, CDR2 SAAADI. The CDR3 has 14 residues. J was trimmed by 2 bases and V by 7 bases; bases with no gene match: 4. The CDR3 protein is CASMLAGGTYEQYF. The DNA of the CDR3 is TGCGCCAGCATGCTAGCGGGGGGAACCTACGAGCAGTACTTC.

V is TRBV6-1 and J is TRBJ1-2; D is uncertain. Germline V lookup: CDR1 MNHNS, CDR2 SASEGT. Trimming removed 2 bases from V and 10 bases from J, with 8 bases in between. The CDR3 loop spans 11 amino acids. The CDR3 DNA sequence: TGTGCCAGCAGTGAACTGAGGGACTACACCTTC. Translated, it gives CASSELRDYTF.

By share, this clone counts as medium-sized. The chain is built from TRBV2 and TRBJ1-2; D may be TRBD1 (5 bases). Germline-derived CDR1 and CDR2 are SNHLY and FYNNEI. The CDR3 has 15 residues. V gave up 3 bases and J gave up 8 bases, with 19 bases separating them. For the CDR3, the DNA is TGTGCCAGCAGTGAGGTCTTCGTTCAGACAGCCGGCTACACCTTC. It encodes CASSEVFVQTAGYTF.

This chain uses TRBV5-1 with TRBJ2-3, with D possibly called TRBD1 or TRBD2 (5 bases each). Trimming pared 1 base from V and 0 bases from J, leaving 15 bases between. The CDR3 extends over 17 amino acids. The germline gives CDR1 SGHRS, CDR2 YFSETQ. CDR3 DNA: TGCGCCAGCAGCTTGACGGGCCTGGGGGTGAGCACAGATACGCAGTATTTT. Translated: CASSLTGLGVSTDTQYF.

The chain couples TRBV7-3 to TRBJ2-5; 9 bases match TRBD1. Trimming cost V 5 bases and J 5 bases; bases outside gene matches: 15. Per the germline V gene, CDR1 is SGHTA and CDR2 is FQGTGA. The CDR3 sequence is 17 residues long. In nucleotides, the CDR3 is TGTGCCAGCAGCATAGGGTCCCGGGACAGGGCGGGGGAGACCCAGTACTTC. Protein: CASSIGSRDRAGETQYF.

This chain joins TRBV11-2 and TRBJ1-6; perhaps TRBD1 as D (5 bases). CDR3 length equals 17 residues. Trimming stripped 0 bases from V and 0 bases from J, with 9 bases between. Germline loops: CDR1 SGHAT, CDR2 FQNNGV. The CDR3 nucleotides are TGTGCCAGCAGCTTAGACGGGGCGAGCTCCTATAATTCACCCCTCCACTTT. This gives the protein CASSLDGASSYNSPLHF. The entire variable domain, with the rest obtained from reference TRBV11-2 and TRBJ1-6, is as follows: EAGVAQSPRYKIIEKRQSVAFWCNPISGHATLYWYQQILGQGPKLLIQFQNNGVVDDSQLPKDRFSAERLKGVDSTLKIQPAKLEDSAVYLCASSLDGASSYNSPLHFGNGTRLTVT.

A few counts support this clone. This chain links TRBV13 with TRBJ1-1; D not certain. V was cut by 3 bases and J by 6 bases, with 8 bases left in between. Germline-derived CDR1 and CDR2 are PRHDT and FYEKMQ (reference sequence). This CDR3 contains 12 residues. CDR3 nucleotides: TGTGCCAGCAGCTTGGCTAGATCTGAAGCTTTCTTT. This sequence encodes CASSLARSEAFF.

The chain links TRBV2 to TRBJ2-7; D not certain. Germline V gene data show CDR1 as SNHLY and CDR2 as FYNNEI. The CDR3 loop spans 13 amino acids. Between the trimmed V and J ends, which lost 5 bases and 0 bases, there was a span of 8 bases. The CDR3 reads CASSTTNSYEQYF. In nucleotides, the CDR3 is TGTGCCAGCAGTACGACAAACTCCTACGAGCAGTACTTC.